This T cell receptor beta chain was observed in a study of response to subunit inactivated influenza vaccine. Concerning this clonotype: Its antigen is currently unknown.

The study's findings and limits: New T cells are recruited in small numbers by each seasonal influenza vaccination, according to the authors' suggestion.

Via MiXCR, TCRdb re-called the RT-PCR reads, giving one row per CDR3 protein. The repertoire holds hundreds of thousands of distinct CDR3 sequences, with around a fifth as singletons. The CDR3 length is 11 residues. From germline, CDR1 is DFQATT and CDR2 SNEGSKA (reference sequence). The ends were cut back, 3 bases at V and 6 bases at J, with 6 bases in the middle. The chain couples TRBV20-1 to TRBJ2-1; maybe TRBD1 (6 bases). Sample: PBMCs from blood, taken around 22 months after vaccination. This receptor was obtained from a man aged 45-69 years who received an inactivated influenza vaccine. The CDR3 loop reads CSASRGNEQFF. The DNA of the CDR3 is TGCAGTGCTAGCAGGGGCAATGAGCAGTTCTTC.